Listed below are T cell receptor beta chains from one sample, sequenced in a study of beta chain features in type 1 diabetes. TCRdb's copy holds only in-frame clones and misses some; the assay was immunoSEQ multiplex PCR. The data show roughly 500,000 clones, approximately 10% seen once. Specimen: naive CD4+ T cells from blood. The receptors originated from a woman between 18 and 29 years old in good health. The CDR3 runs from the conserved cysteine through the conserved F or W. A D gene is named only where the DNA matches it firmly. Size tells how often a clone was seen (once, few, many) or the class of an expanded clone, and some rows leave it out.

D gene,clone size,V gene,CDR3 length,J gene,CDR3 protein,CDR3 DNA
TRBD1,few,TRBV5-1,16,TRBJ1-6,CASRQTGTAQGSPLHF,TGCGCCAGTAGGCAAACCGGGACAGCCCAAGGATCACCCCTCCACTTT
TRBD2,few,TRBV18,20,TRBJ2-7,CASSPGTGLAGGHSSYEQYF,TGTGCCAGCTCACCGGGAACCGGACTAGCGGGAGGCCACAGCTCCTACGAGCAGTACTTC
TRBD1,few,TRBV9,15,TRBJ1-2,CASSVGLTGRYGYTF,TGTGCCAGCAGCGTAGGTCTGACAGGGCGCTATGGCTACACCTTC
-,few,TRBV7-9,14,TRBJ2-1,CASSLQSAYNEQFF,TGTGCCAGCAGCTTACAATCGGCTTACAATGAGCAGTTCTTC
-,-,TRBV25-1,16,TRBJ2-5,CASSDPPGTKKETQYF,TGTGCCAGCAGTGACCCCCCCGGGACGAAAAAAGAGACCCAGTACTTC
TRBD1,-,TRBV7-9,14,TRBJ1-5,CASSSIQGHQPQHF,TGTGCCAGCAGCTCCATACAGGGGCATCAGCCCCAGCATTTT
-,few,TRBV5-4,13,TRBJ2-7,CASSLFATSEQYF,TGTGCCAGCAGCTTGTTCGCAACGTCCGAGCAGTACTTC
TRBD1,-,TRBV7-2,13,TRBJ2-5,CASSYGRGETQYF,TGTGCCAGCAGCTACGGCAGGGGGGAGACCCAGTACTTC
TRBD2,few,TRBV5-4,14,TRBJ2-3,CASSFSGSTDTQYF,TGTGCCAGCAGCTTTAGCGGGAGCACAGATACGCAGTATTTT
-,-,TRBV6-1,13,TRBJ1-2,CASSESGLGGYTF,TGTGCCAGCAGTGAATCGGGGCTTGGAGGCTACACCTTC